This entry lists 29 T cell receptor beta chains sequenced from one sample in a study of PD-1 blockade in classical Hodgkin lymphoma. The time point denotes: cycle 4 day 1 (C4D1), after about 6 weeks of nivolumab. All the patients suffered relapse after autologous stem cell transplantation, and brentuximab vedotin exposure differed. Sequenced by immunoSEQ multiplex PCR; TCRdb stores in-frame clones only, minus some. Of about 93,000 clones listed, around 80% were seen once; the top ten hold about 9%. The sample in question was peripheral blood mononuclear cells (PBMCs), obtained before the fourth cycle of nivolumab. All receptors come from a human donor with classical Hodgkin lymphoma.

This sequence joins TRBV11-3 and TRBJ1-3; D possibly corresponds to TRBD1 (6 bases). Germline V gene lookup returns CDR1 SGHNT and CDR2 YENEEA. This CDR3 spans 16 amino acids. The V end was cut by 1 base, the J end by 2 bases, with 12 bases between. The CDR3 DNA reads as TGTGCCAGCAGCTTAGGCTCCGGGGGCGCTGGAAACACCATATATTTT. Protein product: CASSLGSGGAGNTIYF.

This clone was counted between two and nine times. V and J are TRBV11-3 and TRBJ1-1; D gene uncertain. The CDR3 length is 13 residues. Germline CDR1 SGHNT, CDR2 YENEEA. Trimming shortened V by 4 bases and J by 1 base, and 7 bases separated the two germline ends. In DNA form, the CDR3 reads TGTGCCAGCAGCTACACAGAGAACACTGAAGCTTTCTTT. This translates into CASSYTENTEAFF.

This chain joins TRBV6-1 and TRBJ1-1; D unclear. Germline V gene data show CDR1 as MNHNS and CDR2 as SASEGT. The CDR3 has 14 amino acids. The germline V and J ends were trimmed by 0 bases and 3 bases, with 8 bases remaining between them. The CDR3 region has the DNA TGTGCCAGCAGTGAAGCGTGGGGTGACACTGAAGCTTTCTTT. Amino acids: CASSEAWGDTEAFF.

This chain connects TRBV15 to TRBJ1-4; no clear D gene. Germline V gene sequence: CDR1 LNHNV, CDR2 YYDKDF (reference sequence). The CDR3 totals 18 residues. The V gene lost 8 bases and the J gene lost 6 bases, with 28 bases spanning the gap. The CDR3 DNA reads TGTGCCACCGCAGTTTTCACGAATTCCAAACATCGCTATGAAAAACTGTTTTTT. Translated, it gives CATAVFTNSKHRYEKLFF. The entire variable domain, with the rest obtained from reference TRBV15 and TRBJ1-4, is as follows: DAMVIQNPRYQVTQFGKPVTLSCSQTLNHNVMYWYQQKSSQAPKLLFHYYDKDFNNEADTPDNFQSRRPNTSFCFLDIRSPGLGDTAMYLCATAVFTNSKHRYEKLFFGSGTQLSVL.

Here the CDR3 reads CASSDDSGETQYF. As DNA, the CDR3 is TGTGCCAGCAGTGATGATAGCGGGGAGACCCAGTACTTC. The chain combines TRBV2 with TRBJ2-5; 7 nucleotides line up with TRBD2. Germline lookup yields CDR1 SNHLY and CDR2 FYNNEI. This CDR3 region has 13 residues. The V segment lost 3 bases and the J segment 5 bases; nucleotides outside the gene matches: 3.

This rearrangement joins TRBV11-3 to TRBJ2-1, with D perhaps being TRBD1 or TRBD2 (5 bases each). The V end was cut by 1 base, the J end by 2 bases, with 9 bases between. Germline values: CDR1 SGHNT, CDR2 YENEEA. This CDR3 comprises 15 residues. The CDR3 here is CASSLAGDPYNEQFF. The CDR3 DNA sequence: TGTGCCAGCAGCTTAGCTGGGGACCCCTACAATGAGCAGTTCTTC.

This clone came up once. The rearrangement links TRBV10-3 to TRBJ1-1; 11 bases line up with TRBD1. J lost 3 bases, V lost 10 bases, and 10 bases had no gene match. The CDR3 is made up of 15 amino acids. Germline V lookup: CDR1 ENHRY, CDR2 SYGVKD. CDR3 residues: CASTWTGGRDTEAFF. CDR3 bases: TGTGCCAGCACCTGGACAGGGGGCCGAGACACTGAAGCTTTCTTT.

CDR3 DNA: TGTGCCAGCAGCTTAGATCAGGATGGCTACACCTTC. It codes for CASSLDQDGYTF. The chain uses TRBV11-2 and TRBJ1-2, with no clear D. Trimming left V 0 bases short and J 6 bases short, with 5 bases between. There are 12 residues in the CDR3. Germline CDR1 SGHAT, CDR2 FQNNGV.

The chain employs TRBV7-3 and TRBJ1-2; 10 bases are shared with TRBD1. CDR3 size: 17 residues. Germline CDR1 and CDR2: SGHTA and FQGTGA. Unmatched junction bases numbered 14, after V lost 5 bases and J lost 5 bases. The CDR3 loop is CASSNYLGTGETYGYTF. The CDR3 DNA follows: TGTGCCAGCAGCAACTACCTCGGGACAGGGGAGACGTATGGCTACACCTTC.

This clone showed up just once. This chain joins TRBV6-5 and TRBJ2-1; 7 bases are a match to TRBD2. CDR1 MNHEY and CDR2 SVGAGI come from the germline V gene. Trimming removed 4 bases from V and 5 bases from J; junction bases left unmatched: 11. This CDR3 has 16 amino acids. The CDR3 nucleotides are TGTGCCAGCAGTTCTCCCTGGGGGGGGGTGGACAATGAGCAGTTCTTC. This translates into CASSSPWGGVDNEQFF.

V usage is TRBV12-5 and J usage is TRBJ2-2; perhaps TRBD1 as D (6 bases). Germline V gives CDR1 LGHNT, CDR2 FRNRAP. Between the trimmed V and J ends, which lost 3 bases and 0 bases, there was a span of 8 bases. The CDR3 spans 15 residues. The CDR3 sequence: CASGLPGANTGELFF. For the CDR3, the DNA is TGTGCTAGTGGTTTACCAGGGGCGAACACCGGGGAGCTGTTTTTT.

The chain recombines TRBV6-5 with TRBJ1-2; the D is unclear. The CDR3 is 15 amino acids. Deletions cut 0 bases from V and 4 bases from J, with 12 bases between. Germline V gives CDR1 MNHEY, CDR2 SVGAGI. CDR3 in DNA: TGTGCCAGCAGTTACTCCCCGGGTAGGGCCTATGGCTACACCTTC. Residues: CASSYSPGRAYGYTF.

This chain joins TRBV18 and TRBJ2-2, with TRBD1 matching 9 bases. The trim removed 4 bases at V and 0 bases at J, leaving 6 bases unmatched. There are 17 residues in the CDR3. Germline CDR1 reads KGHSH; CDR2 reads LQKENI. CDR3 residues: CASSLRTGDANTGELFF. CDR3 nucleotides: TGTGCCAGCTCACTACGGACAGGGGATGCGAACACCGGGGAGCTGTTTTTT.

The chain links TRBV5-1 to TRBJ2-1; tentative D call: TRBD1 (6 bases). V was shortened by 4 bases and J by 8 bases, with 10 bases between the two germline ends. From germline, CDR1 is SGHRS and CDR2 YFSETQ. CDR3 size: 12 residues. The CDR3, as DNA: TGCGCCAGCAGCCACCAGGGGCATGAGCAGTTCTTC. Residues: CASSHQGHEQFF. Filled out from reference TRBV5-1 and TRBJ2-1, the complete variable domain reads KAGVTQTPRYLIKTRGQQVTLSCSPISGHRSVSWYQQTPGQGLQFLFEYFSETQRNKGNFPGRFSGRQFSNSRSEMNVSTLELGDSALYLCASSHQGHEQFFGPGTRLTVL.

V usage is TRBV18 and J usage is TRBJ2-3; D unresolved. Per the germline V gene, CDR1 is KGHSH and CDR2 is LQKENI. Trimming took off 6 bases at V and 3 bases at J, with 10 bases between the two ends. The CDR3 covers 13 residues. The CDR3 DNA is TGTGCCAGCTCCCCCCCAGGAACAGATACGCAGTATTTT. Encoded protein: CASSPPGTDTQYF.

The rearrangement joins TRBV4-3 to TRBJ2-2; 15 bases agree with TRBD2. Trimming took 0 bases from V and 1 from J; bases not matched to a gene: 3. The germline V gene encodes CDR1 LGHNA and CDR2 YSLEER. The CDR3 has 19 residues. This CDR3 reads CASSQEPGLAGGNTGELFF. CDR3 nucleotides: TGCGCCAGCAGCCAAGAACCGGGACTAGCGGGAGGGAACACCGGGGAGCTGTTTTTT.

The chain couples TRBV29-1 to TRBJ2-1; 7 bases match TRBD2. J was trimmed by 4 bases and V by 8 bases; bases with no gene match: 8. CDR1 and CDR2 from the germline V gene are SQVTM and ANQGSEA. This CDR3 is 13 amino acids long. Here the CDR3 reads CSSCRAGYNEQFF. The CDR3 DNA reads TGCAGCTCCTGCCGAGCGGGGTACAATGAGCAGTTCTTC.

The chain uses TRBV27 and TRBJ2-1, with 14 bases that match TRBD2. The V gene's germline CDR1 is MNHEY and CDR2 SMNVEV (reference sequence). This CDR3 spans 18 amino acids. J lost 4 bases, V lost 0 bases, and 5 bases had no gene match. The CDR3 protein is CASSLSLGLAGGYNEQFF. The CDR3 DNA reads TGTGCCAGCAGTTTATCTCTCGGACTAGCGGGAGGTTACAATGAGCAGTTCTTC.

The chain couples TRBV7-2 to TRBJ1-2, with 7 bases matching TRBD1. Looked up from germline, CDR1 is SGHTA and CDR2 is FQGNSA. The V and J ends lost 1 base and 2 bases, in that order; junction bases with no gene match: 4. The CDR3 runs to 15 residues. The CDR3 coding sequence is TGTGCCAGCAGCTTAGGGCCGGGACAGAACTATGGCTACACCTTC. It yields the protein CASSLGPGQNYGYTF.

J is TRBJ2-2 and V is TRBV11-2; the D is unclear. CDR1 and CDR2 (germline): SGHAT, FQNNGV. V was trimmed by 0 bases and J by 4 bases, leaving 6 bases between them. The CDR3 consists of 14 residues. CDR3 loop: CASSLDRATGELFF. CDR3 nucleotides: TGTGCCAGCAGCTTAGATCGAGCCACCGGGGAGCTGTTTTTT.

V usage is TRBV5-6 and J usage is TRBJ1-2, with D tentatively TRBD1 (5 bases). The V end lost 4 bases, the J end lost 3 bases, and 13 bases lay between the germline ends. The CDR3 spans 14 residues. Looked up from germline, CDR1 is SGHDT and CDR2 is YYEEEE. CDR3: CASSPDTGDYGYTF. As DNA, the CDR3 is TGTGCCAGCAGCCCAGACACAGGTGACTATGGCTACACCTTC.

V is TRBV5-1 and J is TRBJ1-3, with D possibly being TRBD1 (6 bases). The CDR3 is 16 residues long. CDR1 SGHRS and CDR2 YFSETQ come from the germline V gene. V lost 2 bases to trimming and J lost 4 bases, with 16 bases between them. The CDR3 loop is CASSFQDPGAGNTIYF. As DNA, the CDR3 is TGCGCCAGCAGCTTCCAGGACCCGGGGGCGGGAAACACCATATATTTT.

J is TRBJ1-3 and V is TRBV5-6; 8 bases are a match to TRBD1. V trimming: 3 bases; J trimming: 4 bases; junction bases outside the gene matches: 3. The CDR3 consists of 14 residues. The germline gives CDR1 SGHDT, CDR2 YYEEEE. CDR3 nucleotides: TGTGCCAGCAGCTGGACAGGGACAGGAAACACCATATATTTT. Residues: CASSWTGTGNTIYF.

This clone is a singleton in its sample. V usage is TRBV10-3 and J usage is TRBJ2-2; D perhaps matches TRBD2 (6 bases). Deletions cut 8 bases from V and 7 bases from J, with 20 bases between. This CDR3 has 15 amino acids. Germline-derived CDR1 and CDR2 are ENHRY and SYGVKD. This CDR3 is CAIRKGRERGGELFF. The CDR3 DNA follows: TGTGCCATCCGCAAAGGGCGGGAACGGGGCGGGGAGCTGTTTTTT.

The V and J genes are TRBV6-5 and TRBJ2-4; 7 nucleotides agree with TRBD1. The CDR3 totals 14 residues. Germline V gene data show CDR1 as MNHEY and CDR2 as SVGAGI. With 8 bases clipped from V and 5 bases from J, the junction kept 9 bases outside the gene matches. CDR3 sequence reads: CASRIAGTENIQYF. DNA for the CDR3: TGTGCCAGCCGCATCGCCGGGACAGAAAACATTCAGTACTTC.

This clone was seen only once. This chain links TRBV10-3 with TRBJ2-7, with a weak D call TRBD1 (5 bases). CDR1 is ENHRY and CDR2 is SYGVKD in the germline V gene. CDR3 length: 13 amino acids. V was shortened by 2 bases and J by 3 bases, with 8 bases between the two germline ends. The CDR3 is CAISEGQGYEQYF. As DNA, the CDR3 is TGTGCCATCAGTGAGGGCCAGGGCTACGAGCAGTACTTC.

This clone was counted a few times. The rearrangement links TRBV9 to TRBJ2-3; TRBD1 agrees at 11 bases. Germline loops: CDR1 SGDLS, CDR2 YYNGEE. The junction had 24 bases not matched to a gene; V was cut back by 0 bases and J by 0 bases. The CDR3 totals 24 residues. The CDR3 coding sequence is TGTGCCAGCAGCGTAGCTAAGGGACAGGGGGTTCCCCTTACTAGCGCACCTAGCACAGATACGCAGTATTTT. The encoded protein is CASSVAKGQGVPLTSAPSTDTQYF.

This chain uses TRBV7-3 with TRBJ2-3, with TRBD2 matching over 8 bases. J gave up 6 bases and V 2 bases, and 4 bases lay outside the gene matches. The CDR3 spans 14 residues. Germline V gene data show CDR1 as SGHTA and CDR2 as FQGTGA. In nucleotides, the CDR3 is TGTGCCAGCAGCTTATTGACTAGCGCCGATACGCAGTATTTT. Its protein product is CASSLLTSADTQYF. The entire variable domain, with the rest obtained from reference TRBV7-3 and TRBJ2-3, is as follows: GAGVSQTPSNKVTEKGKYVELRCDPISGHTALYWYRQSLGQGPEFLIYFQGTGAADDSGLPNDRFFAVRPEGSVSTLKIQRTERGDSAVYLCASSLLTSADTQYFGPGTRLTVL.

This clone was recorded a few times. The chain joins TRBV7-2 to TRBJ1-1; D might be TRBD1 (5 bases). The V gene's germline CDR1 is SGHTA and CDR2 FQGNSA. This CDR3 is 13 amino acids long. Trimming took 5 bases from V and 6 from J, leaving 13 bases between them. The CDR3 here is CASSAARVAEAFF. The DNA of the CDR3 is TGTGCCAGCAGCGCAGCCAGGGTTGCTGAAGCTTTCTTT.